A single sample is the source of the 17 T cell receptor beta chains below, sequenced in a study of beta chain features in type 1 diabetes (dated by TCRdb to between 2018 and 2020). Library preparation employed the immunoSEQ multiplex PCR assay. All of the isolated RNA was reverse transcribed with the High Capacity cDNA Reverse Transcription Kit, so expressed TCRB transcripts were sequenced. In TCRdb, the immuneACCESS table is reduced to in-frame sequences with V and J assigned. These tables do not hold every clone; where another copy was compared, an unresolved V gene accounts for under half, and the others remain unexplained. Present in this sample are under 300,000 clones, about 30% of which were seen just once. The leading ten clones occupy approximately 4% of the sample. The sample was central memory CD4+ T cells from blood. These receptors were collected from a man aged 25 to 45 in good health.

J is TRBJ2-5 and V is TRBV7-2; 12 nucleotides align to TRBD2. The CDR3 has 15 amino acids. Looked up from germline, CDR1 is SGHTA and CDR2 is FQGNSA. V lost 4 bases and J lost 3; bases outside the gene matches: 3. The CDR3 loop is CASSSGLAGKETQYF. The DNA of the CDR3 is TGTGCCAGCAGCTCAGGACTAGCGGGGAAAGAGACCCAGTACTTC.

The rearrangement uses TRBV19 and TRBJ2-1; D not resolved. Germline V gene lookup returns CDR1 LNHDA and CDR2 SQIVND (reference sequence). This CDR3 is built from 13 residues. Trimming left V 3 bases short and J 4 bases short, with 7 bases between. In DNA, the CDR3 is TGTGCCAGTAGTATCCCCGGATACAATGAGCAGTTCTTC. Translation: CASSIPGYNEQFF.

This clone was recorded a few times. A read error likely explains this, since a far larger clone differs by one base. The chain uses TRBV14 and TRBJ2-1; D possibly corresponds to TRBD2 (6 bases). CDR3 length: 16 residues. V was cut by 8 bases and J by 7 bases, with 24 bases left in between. Germline V gene data show CDR1 as SGHDN and CDR2 as FVKESK. This CDR3 reads CASCRAMGRAGNEQFF. CDR3 nucleotides: TGTGCCAGCTGTCGAGCGATGGGCCGGGCGGGGAATGAGCAGTTCTTC. The full variable domain, completed using reference TRBV14 and TRBJ2-1, is EAGVTQFPSHSVIEKGQTVTLRCDPISGHDNLYWYRRVMGKEIKFLLHFVKESKQDESGMPNNRFLAERTGGTYSTLKVQPAELEDSGVYFCASCRAMGRAGNEQFFGPGTRLTVL.

This clone was recorded at least ten times. The V gene is TRBV30, the J gene TRBJ2-7; D uncertain. The CDR3 loop spans 13 amino acids. The V gene lost 8 bases and the J gene lost 1 base, with 15 bases spanning the gap. Germline V CDR1 and CDR2: GTSNPN, SVGIG (reference sequence). The CDR3 is CAGLGFESYEQYF. CDR3 nucleotides: TGTGCCGGATTGGGATTCGAGTCCTACGAGCAGTACTTC.

The CDR3 protein is CASSAERGRRDTQYF. Here the CDR3 DNA reads TGTGCCAGCAGTGCAGAGCGGGGGAGGAGAGATACGCAGTATTTT. The chain employs TRBV6-6 and TRBJ2-3; 8 bases are a match to TRBD2. The ends lost 5 bases at V and 5 bases at J; junction bases unmatched: 9. CDR3 length: 15 amino acids. From germline, CDR1 is MNHNY and CDR2 SVGAGI (reference sequence).

Worth noting for this clone: Other DNA sequences within the sample encode an identical CDR3. The chain employs TRBV7-2 and TRBJ2-5; 11 bases align to TRBD2. After removal of 0 bases from V and 4 bases from J, the junction contained 1 base not matched to a gene. Germline CDR1 is SGHTA and CDR2 is FQGNSA. CDR3 length: 15 residues. CDR3 loop: CASSLAGLAGETQYF. CDR3 sequence (DNA): TGTGCCAGCAGCTTAGCCGGACTAGCGGGAGAGACCCAGTACTTC. Full variable domain (missing parts from reference TRBV7-2 and TRBJ2-5): GAGVSQSPSNKVTEKGKDVELRCDPISGHTALYWYRQSLGQGLEFLIYFQGNSAPDKSGLPSDRFSAERTGGSVSTLTIQRTQQEDSAVYLCASSLAGLAGETQYFGPGTRLLVL.

This chain uses TRBV6-1 with TRBJ1-1; D is unclear. Germline assignment: CDR1 MNHNS and CDR2 SASEGT. CDR3 length: 10 amino acids. Trimming took off 2 bases at V and 7 bases at J, with 2 bases between the two ends. The CDR3, as DNA: TGTGCCAGCAGTGAATATGAAGCTTTCTTT. It specifies CASSEYEAFF.

This clone was seen a few times. The same CDR3 is also encoded by other DNA sequences in this sample. The chain is built from TRBV29-1 and TRBJ1-2; 8 positions match TRBD1. The CDR3 spans 13 residues. Germline V lookup: CDR1 SQVTM, CDR2 ANQGSEA. V was clipped by 6 bases and J by 4 bases; unmatched bases: 7. This CDR3 reads CSVLGQGFYGYTF. In DNA, the CDR3 is TGCAGCGTCCTCGGACAGGGTTTCTATGGCTACACCTTC.

This clone was seen a handful of times. The V and J genes are TRBV6-4 and TRBJ2-3, with 10 bases identical to TRBD2. With 6 bases clipped from V and 4 bases from J, the junction kept 7 bases outside the gene matches. This CDR3 contains 15 residues. Germline V lookup: CDR1 MRHNA, CDR2 SNTAGT. CDR3 residues: CASSSSGSVADTQYF. The CDR3 coding sequence is TGTGCCAGCAGCTCTAGCGGGAGCGTAGCAGATACGCAGTATTTT.

This chain joins TRBV30 and TRBJ2-1; D is ambiguous. The CDR3 length is 15 residues. Germline CDR1 and CDR2: GTSNPN and SVGIG (reference sequence). Trimming left V 1 base short and J 3 bases short, with 13 bases between. Here the CDR3 DNA reads TGTGCCTGGAGTGGACCCGGTGGGCTCTACAATGAGCAGTTCTTC. Amino acid sequence: CAWSGPGGLYNEQFF.

The chain is built from TRBV18 and TRBJ2-5, with D tentatively TRBD2 (6 bases). Germline CDR1 and CDR2: KGHSH and LQKENI. This CDR3 is 13 amino acids long. Trimming shortened V by 3 bases and J by 5 bases, and 10 bases separated the two germline ends. The CDR3 here is CASSPSGRETQYF. The DNA of the CDR3 is TGTGCCAGCTCACCGTCGGGGAGGGAGACCCAGTACTTC. Variable domain in full (rest from reference TRBV18 and TRBJ2-5): NAGVMQNPRHLVRRRGQEARLRCSPMKGHSHVYWYRQLPEEGLKFMVYLQKENIIDESGMPKERFSAEFPKEGPSILRIQQVVRGDSAAYFCASSPSGRETQYFGPGTRLLVL.

The chain employs TRBV5-4 and TRBJ2-3; D may correspond to TRBD1 or TRBD2 (6 bases each). The germline CDR1 and CDR2 sequences are SGHNT and YYREEE (reference sequence). CDR3 length: 16 residues. V was trimmed by 1 base and J by 0 bases, leaving 12 bases between them. CDR3 sequence (DNA): TGTGCCAGCAGCTTGTTCCGGGGGCAGAGCACAGATACGCAGTATTTT. Translating it yields CASSLFRGQSTDTQYF.

This clone was seen only a few times. The V and J genes are TRBV4-3 and TRBJ2-1; TRBD1 matches at 8 bases. Germline V gene lookup returns CDR1 LGHNA and CDR2 YSLEER. CDR3 length equals 15 residues. V shed 3 bases and J 5 bases; nucleotides not matched to a gene: 6. The CDR3 here is CASSQGPGQDNEQFF. CDR3 bases: TGCGCCAGCAGCCAGGGCCCGGGACAGGACAATGAGCAGTTCTTC.

The rearrangement links TRBV29-1 to TRBJ2-3; 9 positions match TRBD1. Germline CDR1 is SQVTM and CDR2 is ANQGSEA. This CDR3 comprises 14 residues. With 2 bases clipped from V and 3 bases from J, the junction kept 3 bases outside the gene matches. CDR3 bases: TGCAGCGTTGAAAAGACAGGGGGGACAGATACGCAGTATTTT. This translates into CSVEKTGGTDTQYF.

This clone was found a few times. The genes are TRBV13 and TRBJ2-7; TRBD1 agrees at 8 bases. The CDR3 spans 15 residues. V shed 5 bases, J shed 2 bases, and the junction held 8 bases outside the gene matches. Germline lookup yields CDR1 PRHDT and CDR2 FYEKMQ (reference sequence). The CDR3 DNA reads TGTGCCAGCAGCGGGCGACAGGGGATCCCCTACGAGCAGTACTTC. This translates into CASSGRQGIPYEQYF.

This clone was detected only a few times. The rearrangement joins TRBV29-1 to TRBJ2-3, with 13 bases lining up with TRBD2. V lost 7 bases to trimming and J lost 6 bases; unmatched junction nucleotides: 10. CDR1 SQVTM and CDR2 ANQGSEA come from the germline V gene. CDR3 length equals 15 residues. The CDR3 is CSAVGLAGTIDTQYF. CDR3 in DNA: TGCAGCGCGGTGGGACTAGCGGGGACCATCGATACGCAGTATTTT.

This sequence joins TRBV14 and TRBJ2-4; possibly TRBD2 for D (5 bases). V was cut by 4 bases and J by 0 bases, with 16 bases left in between. This CDR3 has 17 amino acids. The germline gives CDR1 SGHDN, CDR2 FVKESK. The CDR3 DNA sequence: TGTGCCAGCAGCCGCCTTGGAGGCGGGCTAGCCAAAAACATTCAGTACTTC. It codes for CASSRLGGGLAKNIQYF.